This paragraph reports one T cell receptor (beta chain). Only in-frame clones appear in the TCRdb table, and some are missing; sequencing was by immunoSEQ multiplex PCR. There are a few hundred thousand clones in the sample; 70% to 90% occur only once, and 3.6% lies in the top ten. This record belongs to a study of blood T cell repertoires in COVID-19. The CDR3 extends over 16 amino acids. Germline loops: CDR1 LGHNA, CDR2 YSLEER. V trimming: 0 bases; J trimming: 9 bases; junction bases outside the gene matches: 6. Source material: peripheral blood. This chain connects TRBV4-3 to TRBJ2-1, with 12 bases that match TRBD2. This sequence originates from a man aged 18-30 years with active or convalescent COVID-19. The CDR3 protein is CASSQDWGLAGREQFF. The CDR3 DNA sequence: TGCGCCAGCAGCCAAGATTGGGGACTAGCGGGTCGTGAGCAGTTCTTC.